The following is a TCR beta chain sequence with its context. Antigen unknown. This record belongs to a study of cytomegalovirus exposure and HLA in healthy donors. Background on the study: About 85 million unique TCR sequences came from HLA-typed donors in an early release. Study-wide results and caveats: A missense DCLRE1C variant was associated with V- and J-gene trimming of TCR beta chains in a later analysis, and an independent cohort replicated the association. It was reported in a later analysis that an Asian-associated ancestry cluster showed fewer N-insertions than the approximately 690-donor mean. Later, an analysis showed that TCR beta chains associated with HLA were more clonally expanded than others that were equally common.

The PCR was carried out with 60 Vbeta primers and 13 Jbeta primers. TCRdb's copy holds only in-frame clones and misses some; the assay was immunoSEQ multiplex PCR. This sample has about 96,000 clones, with under 80% found just once. Specimen: PBMCs. This receptor was taken from a man aged 50 or older in good health and CMV-seropositive.

The CDR3 DNA follows: TGTGCCAGCAGCCCAAATATCGGGGGGGCCGACGAGCAGTACTTC. Its translation: CASSPNIGGADEQYF. The chain carries TRBV4-2 and TRBJ2-7; 8 bases map to TRBD2. The CDR3 length is 15 residues. Germline CDR1 LGHNA, CDR2 YNFKEQ. J gave up 5 bases and V 4 bases, and 10 bases lay outside the gene matches.